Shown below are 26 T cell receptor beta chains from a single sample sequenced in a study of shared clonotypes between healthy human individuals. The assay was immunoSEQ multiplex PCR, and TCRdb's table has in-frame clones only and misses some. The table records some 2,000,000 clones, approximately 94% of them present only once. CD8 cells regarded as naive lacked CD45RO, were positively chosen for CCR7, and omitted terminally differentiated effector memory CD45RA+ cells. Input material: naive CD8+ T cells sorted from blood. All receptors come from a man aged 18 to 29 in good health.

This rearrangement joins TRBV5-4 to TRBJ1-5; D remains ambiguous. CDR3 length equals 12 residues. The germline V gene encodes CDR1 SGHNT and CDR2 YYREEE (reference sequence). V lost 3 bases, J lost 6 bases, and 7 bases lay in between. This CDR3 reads CASSCLLQPQHF. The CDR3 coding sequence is TGTGCCAGCAGCTGCCTCCTTCAGCCCCAGCATTTT.

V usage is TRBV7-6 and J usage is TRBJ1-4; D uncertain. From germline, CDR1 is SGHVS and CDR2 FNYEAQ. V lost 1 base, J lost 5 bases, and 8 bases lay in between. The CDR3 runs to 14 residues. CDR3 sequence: CASSLEAGNEKLFF. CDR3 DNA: TGTGCCAGCAGCTTAGAGGCCGGAAATGAAAAACTGTTTTTT.

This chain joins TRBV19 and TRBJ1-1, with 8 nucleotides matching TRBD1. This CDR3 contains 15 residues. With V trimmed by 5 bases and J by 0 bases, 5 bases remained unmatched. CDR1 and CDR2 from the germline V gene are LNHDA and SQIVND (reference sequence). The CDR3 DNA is TGTGCCAGTAGTCAAGGGGACAGGATGAACACTGAAGCTTTCTTT. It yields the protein CASSQGDRMNTEAFF.

The CDR3 region has the DNA TGCAGCGTAATTGGGGGCGCAGGGACTGGGGCCAACGTCCTGACTTTC. It translates to CSVIGGAGTGANVLTF. The chain employs TRBV29-1 and TRBJ2-6; D may be TRBD1 (6 bases). Germline lookup yields CDR1 SQVTM and CDR2 ANQGSEA. Between the trimmed V and J ends, which lost 6 bases and 2 bases, there was a span of 17 bases. The CDR3 is made up of 16 amino acids.

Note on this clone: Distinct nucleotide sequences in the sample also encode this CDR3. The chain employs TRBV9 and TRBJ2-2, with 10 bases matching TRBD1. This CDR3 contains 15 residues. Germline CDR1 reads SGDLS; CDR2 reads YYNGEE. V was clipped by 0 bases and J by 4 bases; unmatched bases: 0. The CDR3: CASSVGTGGTGELFF. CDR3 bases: TGTGCCAGCAGCGTAGGGACAGGGGGCACCGGGGAGCTGTTTTTT.

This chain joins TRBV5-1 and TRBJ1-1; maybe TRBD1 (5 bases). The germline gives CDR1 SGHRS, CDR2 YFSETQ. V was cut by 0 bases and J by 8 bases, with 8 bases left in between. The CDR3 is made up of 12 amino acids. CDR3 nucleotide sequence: TGCGCCAGCAGCTTGGAGGGACTCGAAGCTTTCTTT. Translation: CASSLEGLEAFF.

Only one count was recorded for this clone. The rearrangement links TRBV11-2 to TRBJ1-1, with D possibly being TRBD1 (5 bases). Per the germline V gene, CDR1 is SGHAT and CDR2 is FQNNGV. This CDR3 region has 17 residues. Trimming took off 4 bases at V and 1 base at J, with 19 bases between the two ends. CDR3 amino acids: CASSSPGGLGQNTEAFF. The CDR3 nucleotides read TGTGCCAGCAGCTCCCCGGGGGGGTTAGGGCAGAACACTGAAGCTTTCTTT.

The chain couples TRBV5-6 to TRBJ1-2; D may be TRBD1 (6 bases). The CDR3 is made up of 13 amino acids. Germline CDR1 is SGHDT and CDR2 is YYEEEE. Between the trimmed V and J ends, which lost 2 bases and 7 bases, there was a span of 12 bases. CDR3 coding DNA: TGTGCCAGCAGCTTATACAGGGAGCCTGGCTACACCTTC. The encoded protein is CASSLYREPGYTF.

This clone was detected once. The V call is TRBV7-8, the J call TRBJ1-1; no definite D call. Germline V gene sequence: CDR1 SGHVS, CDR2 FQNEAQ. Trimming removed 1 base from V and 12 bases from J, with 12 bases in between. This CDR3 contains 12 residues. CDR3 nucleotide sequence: TGTGCCAGCAGCTTAGGCGAAGGTTTGACTTTCTTT. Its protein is CASSLGEGLTFF.

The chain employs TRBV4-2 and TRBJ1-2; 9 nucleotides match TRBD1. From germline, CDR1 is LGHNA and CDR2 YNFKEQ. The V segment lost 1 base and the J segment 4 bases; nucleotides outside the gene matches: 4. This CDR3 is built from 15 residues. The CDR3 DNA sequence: TGTGCCAGCAGCCAAGGGGGACAGGGAGGCTATGGCTACACCTTC. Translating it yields CASSQGGQGGYGYTF.

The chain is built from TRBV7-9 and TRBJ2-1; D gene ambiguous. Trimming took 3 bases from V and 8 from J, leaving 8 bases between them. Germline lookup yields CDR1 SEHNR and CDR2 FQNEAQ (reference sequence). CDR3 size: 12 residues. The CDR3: CASSFLVDEQFF. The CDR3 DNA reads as TGTGCCAGCAGCTTTTTGGTGGATGAGCAGTTCTTC.

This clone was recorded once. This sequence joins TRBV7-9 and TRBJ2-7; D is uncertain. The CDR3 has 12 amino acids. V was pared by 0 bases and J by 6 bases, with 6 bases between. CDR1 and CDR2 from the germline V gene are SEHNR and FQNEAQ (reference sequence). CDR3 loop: CASSLAQIEQYF. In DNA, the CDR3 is TGTGCCAGCAGCTTAGCGCAGATCGAGCAGTACTTC.

CDR3: CASSDSSRQPGGNQPQHF. The CDR3 DNA sequence: TGTGCCAGCAGTGACTCAAGTCGGCAGCCCGGAGGAAATCAGCCCCAGCATTTT. The chain carries TRBV6-4 and TRBJ1-5; D remains ambiguous. Per germline, CDR1 MRHNA and CDR2 SNTAGT. Between the trimmed V and J ends, which lost 0 bases and 4 bases, there was a span of 19 bases. This CDR3 region has 18 residues.

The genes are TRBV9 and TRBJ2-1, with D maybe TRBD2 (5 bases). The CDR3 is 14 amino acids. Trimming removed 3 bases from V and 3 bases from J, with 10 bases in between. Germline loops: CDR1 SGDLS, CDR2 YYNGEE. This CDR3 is CASSGTGSYNEQFF. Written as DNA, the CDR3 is TGTGCCAGCAGCGGCACGGGGAGCTACAATGAGCAGTTCTTC.

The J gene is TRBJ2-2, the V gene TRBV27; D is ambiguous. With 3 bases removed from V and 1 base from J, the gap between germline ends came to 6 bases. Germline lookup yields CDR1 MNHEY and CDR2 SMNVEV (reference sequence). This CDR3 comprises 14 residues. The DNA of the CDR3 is TGTGCCAGCAGTTTGGACGAGAACACCGGGGAGCTGTTTTTT. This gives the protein CASSLDENTGELFF.

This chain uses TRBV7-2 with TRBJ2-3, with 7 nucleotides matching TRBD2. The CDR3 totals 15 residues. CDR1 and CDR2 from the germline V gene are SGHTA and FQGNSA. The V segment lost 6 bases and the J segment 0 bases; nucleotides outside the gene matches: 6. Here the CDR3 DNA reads TGTGCCAGCAGGATTACTAGCGCTAGCACAGATACGCAGTATTTT. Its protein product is CASRITSASTDTQYF.

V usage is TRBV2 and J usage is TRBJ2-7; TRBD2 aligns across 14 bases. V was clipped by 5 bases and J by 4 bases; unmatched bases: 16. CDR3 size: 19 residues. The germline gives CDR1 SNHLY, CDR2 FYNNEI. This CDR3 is CASSRGLAGEAVRWYEQYF. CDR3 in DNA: TGTGCCAGCAGTCGGGGACTAGCGGGGGAAGCCGTTCGTTGGTACGAGCAGTACTTC. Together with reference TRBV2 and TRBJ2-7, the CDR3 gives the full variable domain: EPEVTQTPSHQVTQMGQEVILRCVPISNHLYFYWYRQILGQKVEFLVSFYNNEISEKSEIFDDQFSVERPDGSNFTLKIRSTKLEDSAMYFCASSRGLAGEAVRWYEQYFGPGTRLTVT.

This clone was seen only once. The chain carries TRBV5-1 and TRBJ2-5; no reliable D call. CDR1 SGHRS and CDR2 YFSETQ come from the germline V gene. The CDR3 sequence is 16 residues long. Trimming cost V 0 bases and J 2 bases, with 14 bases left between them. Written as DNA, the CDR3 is TGCGCCAGCAGCTTGGTAGGTCCAGGTGGGCAAGAGACCCAGTACTTC. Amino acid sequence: CASSLVGPGGQETQYF.

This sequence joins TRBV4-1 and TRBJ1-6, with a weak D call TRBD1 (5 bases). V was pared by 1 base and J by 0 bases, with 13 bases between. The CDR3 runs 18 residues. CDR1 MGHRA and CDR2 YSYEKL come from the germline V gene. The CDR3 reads CASSQVGGSSSYNSPLHF. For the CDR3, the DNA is TGCGCCAGCAGCCAAGTGGGGGGTTCGAGCTCCTATAATTCACCCCTCCACTTT.

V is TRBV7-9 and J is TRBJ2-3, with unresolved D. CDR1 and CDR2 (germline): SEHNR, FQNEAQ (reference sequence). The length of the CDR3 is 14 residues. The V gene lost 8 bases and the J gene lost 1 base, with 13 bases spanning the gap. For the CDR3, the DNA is TGTGCCAGCGCACACTTCGGAGGCACAGATACGCAGTATTTT. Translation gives CASAHFGGTDTQYF.

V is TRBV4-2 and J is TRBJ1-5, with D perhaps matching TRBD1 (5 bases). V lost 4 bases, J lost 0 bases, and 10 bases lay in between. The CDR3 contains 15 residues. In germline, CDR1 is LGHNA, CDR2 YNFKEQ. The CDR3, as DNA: TGTGCCAGCAGCCCCTCAGGGTCTAGCAATCAGCCCCAGCATTTT. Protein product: CASSPSGSSNQPQHF.

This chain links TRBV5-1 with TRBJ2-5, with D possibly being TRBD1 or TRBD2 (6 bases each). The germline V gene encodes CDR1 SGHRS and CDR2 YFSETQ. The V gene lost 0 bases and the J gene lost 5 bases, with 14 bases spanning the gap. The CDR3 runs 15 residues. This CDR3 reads CASSLEWGARETQYF. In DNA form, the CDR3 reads TGCGCCAGCAGCTTGGAGTGGGGGGCCCGGGAGACCCAGTACTTC.

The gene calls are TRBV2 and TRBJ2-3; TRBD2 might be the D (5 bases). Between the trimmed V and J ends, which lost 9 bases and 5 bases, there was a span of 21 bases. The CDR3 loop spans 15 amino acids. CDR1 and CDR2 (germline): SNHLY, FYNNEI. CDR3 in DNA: TGTGCCAGTACCGCCCGGGAAATACTTAAAGATACGCAGTATTTT. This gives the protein CASTAREILKDTQYF.

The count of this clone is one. CDR3 coding DNA: TGTGCCAGCAGCGGGTGGCGGGGGGATTACGAGCAGTACTTC. Its protein product is CASSGWRGDYEQYF. The rearrangement uses TRBV11-2 and TRBJ2-7; 8 nucleotides line up with TRBD2. CDR3 size: 14 residues. CDR1 SGHAT and CDR2 FQNNGV come from the germline V gene. Unmatched junction bases numbered 7, after V lost 5 bases and J lost 4 bases.

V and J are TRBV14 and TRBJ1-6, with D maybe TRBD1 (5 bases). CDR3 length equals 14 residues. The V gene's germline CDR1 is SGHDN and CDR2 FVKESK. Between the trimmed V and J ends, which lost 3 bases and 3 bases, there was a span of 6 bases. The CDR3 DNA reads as TGTGCCAGCAGCCAGGGGGACTATAATTCACCCCTCCACTTT. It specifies CASSQGDYNSPLHF.

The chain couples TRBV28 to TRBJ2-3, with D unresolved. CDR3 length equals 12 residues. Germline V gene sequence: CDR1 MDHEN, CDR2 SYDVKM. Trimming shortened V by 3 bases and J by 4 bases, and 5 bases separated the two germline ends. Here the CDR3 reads CASSFRADTQYF. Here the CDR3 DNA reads TGTGCCAGCAGTTTCCGAGCAGATACGCAGTATTTT.